The entry below describes one T cell receptor (beta chain). TCRdb keeps only in-frame clones here, not all; method: immunoSEQ multiplex PCR. Seen here are just over 65,000 clones, 68% observed once, and the top ten hold roughly 5.7%. This entry is derived from a study of cytotoxic CD8 clonotypes in ibrutinib-treated CLL. Overall study context: Among patients, approximately 24 responded partially and 2 completely; roughly 15 then stayed remitted and roughly 12 progressed after median 68 months.

The sequence derives from a human donor with chronic lymphocytic leukemia. The source was PBMCs, collected after 12 months of ibrutinib treatment.

The DNA for the CDR3 is TGTGCCAGCAGTTCCTCCCCAAGGGCCCTACAAGAGACCCAGTACTTC. It yields the protein CASSSSPRALQETQYF. The V and J genes are TRBV27 and TRBJ2-5; no clear D. CDR1 MNHEY and CDR2 SMNVEV come from the germline V gene (reference sequence). The CDR3 runs to 16 residues. V was clipped by 4 bases and J by 2 bases, with 17 bases between them.